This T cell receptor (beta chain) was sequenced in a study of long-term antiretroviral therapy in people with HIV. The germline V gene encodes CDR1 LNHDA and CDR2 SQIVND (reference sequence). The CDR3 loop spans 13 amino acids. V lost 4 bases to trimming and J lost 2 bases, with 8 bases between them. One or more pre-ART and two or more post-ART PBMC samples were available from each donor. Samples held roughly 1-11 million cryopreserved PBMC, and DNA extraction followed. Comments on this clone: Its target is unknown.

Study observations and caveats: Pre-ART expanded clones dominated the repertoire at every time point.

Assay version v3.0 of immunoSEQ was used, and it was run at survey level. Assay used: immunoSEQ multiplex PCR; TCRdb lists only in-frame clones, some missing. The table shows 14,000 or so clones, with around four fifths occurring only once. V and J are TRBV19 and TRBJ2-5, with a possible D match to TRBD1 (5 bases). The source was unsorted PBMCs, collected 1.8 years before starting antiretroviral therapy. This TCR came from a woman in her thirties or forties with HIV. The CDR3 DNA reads TGTGCCAGTAGTAAGGGGATACAAGAGACCCAGTACTTC. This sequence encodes CASSKGIQETQYF.